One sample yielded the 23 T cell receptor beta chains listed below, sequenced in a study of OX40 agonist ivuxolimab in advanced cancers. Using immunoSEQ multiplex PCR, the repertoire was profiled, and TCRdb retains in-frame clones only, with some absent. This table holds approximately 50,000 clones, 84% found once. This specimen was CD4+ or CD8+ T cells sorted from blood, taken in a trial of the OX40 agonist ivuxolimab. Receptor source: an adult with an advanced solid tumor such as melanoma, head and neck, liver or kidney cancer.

CDR3 in amino acids: CASNFPGQGATDTQYF. Written as DNA, the CDR3 is TGTGCCAGTAACTTTCCGGGACAGGGGGCAACAGATACGCAGTATTTT. The chain carries TRBV19 and TRBJ2-3; 12 nucleotides match TRBD1. The CDR3 consists of 16 residues. V lost 7 bases to trimming and J lost 3 bases; unmatched junction nucleotides: 8. The V gene's germline CDR1 is LNHDA and CDR2 SQIVND (reference sequence). The full variable domain, with the rest looked up from reference TRBV19 and TRBJ2-3, is DGGITQSPKYLFRKEGQNVTLSCEQNLNHDAMYWYRQDPGQGLRLIYYSQIVNDFQKGDIAEGYSVSREKKESFPLTVTSAQKNPTAFYLCASNFPGQGATDTQYFGPGTRLTVL.

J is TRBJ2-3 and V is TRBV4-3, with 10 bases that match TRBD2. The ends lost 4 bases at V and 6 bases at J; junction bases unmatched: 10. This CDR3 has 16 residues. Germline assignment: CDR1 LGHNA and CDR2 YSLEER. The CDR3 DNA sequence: TGCGCCAGCAGCCGACGGGAACTAGCGGGGTCTGATACGCAGTATTTT. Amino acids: CASSRRELAGSDTQYF.

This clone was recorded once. CDR3 residues: CASSEARDRTVVANVLTF. The CDR3 DNA follows: TGTGCCAGCAGTGAAGCAAGGGACCGGACGGTCGTGGCCAACGTCCTGACTTTC. The gene calls are TRBV6-1 and TRBJ2-6; D assignment may be TRBD1 or TRBD2 (5 bases each). The V gene lost 0 bases and the J gene lost 6 bases, with 18 bases spanning the gap. Germline V gene lookup returns CDR1 MNHNS and CDR2 SASEGT. The CDR3 contains 18 residues.

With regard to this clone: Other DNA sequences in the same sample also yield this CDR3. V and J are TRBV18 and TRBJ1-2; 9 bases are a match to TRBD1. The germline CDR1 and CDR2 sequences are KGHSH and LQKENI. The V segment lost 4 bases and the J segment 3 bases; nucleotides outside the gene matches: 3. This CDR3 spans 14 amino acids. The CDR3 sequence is CASSLRTGDYGYTF. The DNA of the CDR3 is TGTGCCAGCTCACTCAGGACAGGGGACTATGGCTACACCTTC.

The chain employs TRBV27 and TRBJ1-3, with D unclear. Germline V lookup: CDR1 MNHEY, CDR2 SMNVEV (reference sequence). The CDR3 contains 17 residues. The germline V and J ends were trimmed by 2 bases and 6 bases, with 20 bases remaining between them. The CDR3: CASSLPEIYCLPNTIYF. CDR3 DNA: TGTGCCAGCAGTTTACCTGAGATTTACTGTCTGCCAAACACCATATATTTT.

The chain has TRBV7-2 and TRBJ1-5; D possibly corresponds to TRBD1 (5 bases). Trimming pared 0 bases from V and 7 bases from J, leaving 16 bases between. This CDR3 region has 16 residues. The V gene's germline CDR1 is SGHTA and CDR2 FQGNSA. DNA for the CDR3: TGTGCCAGCAGCTTAGCGCCGGCAGGATCAGGGCAGCCCCAGCATTTT. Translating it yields CASSLAPAGSGQPQHF.

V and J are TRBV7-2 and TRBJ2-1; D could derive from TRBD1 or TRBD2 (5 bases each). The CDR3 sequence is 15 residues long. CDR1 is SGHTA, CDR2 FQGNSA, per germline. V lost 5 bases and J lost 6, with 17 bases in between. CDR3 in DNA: TGTGCCAGCAGCAGCGCAACGGGACCCCTCAATGAGCAGTTCTTC. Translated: CASSSATGPLNEQFF.

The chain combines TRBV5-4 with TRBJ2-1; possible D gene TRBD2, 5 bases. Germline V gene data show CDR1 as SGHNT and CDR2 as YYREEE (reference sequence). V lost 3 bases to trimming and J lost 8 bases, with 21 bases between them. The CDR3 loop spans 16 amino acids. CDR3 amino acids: CASSSPEARTGDEQFF. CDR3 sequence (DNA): TGTGCCAGCAGCTCCCCGGAAGCACGCACCGGGGATGAGCAGTTCTTC.

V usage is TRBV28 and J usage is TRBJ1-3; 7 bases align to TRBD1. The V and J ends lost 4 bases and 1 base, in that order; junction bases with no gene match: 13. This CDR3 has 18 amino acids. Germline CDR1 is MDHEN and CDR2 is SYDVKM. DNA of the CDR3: TGTGCCAGCAGTTCCCCAGGGCAGGGGGGTTTTTCTGGAAACACCATATATTTT. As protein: CASSSPGQGGFSGNTIYF.

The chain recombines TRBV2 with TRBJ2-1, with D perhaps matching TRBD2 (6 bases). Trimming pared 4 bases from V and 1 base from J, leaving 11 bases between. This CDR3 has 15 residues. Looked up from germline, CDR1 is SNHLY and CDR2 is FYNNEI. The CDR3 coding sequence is TGTGCCAGCAGTGGAGAGGCGGGGTCCTACAATGAGCAGTTCTTC. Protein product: CASSGEAGSYNEQFF.

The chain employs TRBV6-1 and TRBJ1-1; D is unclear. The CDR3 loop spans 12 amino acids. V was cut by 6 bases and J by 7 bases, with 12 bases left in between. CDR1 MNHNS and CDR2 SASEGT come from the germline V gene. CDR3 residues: CASRYPGIEAFF. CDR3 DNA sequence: TGTGCCAGCAGATACCCGGGAATTGAAGCTTTCTTT.

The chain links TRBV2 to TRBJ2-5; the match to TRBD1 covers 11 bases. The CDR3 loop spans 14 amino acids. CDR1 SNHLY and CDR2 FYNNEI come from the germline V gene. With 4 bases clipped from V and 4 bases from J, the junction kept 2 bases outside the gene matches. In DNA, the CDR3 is TGTGCCAGCAGTGGGGACAGGGGGGGAGAGACCCAGTACTTC. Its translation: CASSGDRGGETQYF.

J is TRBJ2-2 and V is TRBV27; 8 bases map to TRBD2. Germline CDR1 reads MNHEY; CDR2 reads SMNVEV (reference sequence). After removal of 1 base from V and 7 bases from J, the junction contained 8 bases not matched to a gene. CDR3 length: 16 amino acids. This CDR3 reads CASSLYSGLGIGELFF. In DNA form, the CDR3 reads TGTGCCAGCAGTTTATATTCGGGACTAGGAATCGGGGAGCTGTTTTTT.

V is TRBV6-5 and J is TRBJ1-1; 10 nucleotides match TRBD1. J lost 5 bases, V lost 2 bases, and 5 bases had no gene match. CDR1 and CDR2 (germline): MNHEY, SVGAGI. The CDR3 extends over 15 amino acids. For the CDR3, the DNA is TGTGCCAGCAGTTACAGGACAGGGGGTGGGACTGAAGCTTTCTTT. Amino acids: CASSYRTGGGTEAFF.

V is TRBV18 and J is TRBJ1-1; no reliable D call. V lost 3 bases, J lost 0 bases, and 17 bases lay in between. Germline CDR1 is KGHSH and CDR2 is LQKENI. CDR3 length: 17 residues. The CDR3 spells CASSPTSGGPLNTEAFF. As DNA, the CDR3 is TGTGCCAGCTCACCCACTTCGGGAGGTCCCTTGAACACTGAAGCTTTCTTT.

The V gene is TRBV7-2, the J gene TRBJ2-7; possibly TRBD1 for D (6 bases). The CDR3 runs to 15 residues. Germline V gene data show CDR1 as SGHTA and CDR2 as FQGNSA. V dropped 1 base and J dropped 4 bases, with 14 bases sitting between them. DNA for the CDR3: TGTGCCAGCAGCTTAGATTCTGGGGGCTGGTACGAGCAGTACTTC. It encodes CASSLDSGGWYEQYF. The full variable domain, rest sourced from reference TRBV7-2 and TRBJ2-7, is GAGVSQSPSNKVTEKGKDVELRCDPISGHTALYWYRQSLGQGLEFLIYFQGNSAPDKSGLPSDRFSAERTGGSVSTLTIQRTQQEDSAVYLCASSLDSGGWYEQYFGPGTRLTVT.

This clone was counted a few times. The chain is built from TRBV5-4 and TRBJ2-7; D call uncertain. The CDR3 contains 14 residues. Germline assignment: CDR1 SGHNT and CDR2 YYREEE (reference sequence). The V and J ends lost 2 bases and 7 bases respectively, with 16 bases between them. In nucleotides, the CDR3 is TGTGCCAGCAGCTTAATGTTTCATACGGATGAGCAGTACTTC. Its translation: CASSLMFHTDEQYF.

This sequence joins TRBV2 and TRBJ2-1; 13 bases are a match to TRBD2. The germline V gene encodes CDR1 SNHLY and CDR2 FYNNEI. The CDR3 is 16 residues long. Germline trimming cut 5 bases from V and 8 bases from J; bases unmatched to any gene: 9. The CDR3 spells CASSIGLAGARDEQFF. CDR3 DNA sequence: TGTGCCAGCAGTATAGGACTAGCGGGGGCCCGCGATGAGCAGTTCTTC.

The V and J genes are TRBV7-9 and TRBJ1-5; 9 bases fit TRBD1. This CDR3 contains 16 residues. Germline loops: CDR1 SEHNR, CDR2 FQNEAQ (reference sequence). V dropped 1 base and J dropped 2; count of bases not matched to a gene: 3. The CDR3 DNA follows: TGTGCCAGCAGCTTAGTACAGGGGGCCGGCAATCAGCCCCAGCATTTT. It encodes CASSLVQGAGNQPQHF.

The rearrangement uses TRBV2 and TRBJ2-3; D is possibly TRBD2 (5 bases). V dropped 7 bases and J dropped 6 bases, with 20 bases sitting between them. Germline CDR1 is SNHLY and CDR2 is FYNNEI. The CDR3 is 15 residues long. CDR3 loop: CASNPGSNRWDTQYF. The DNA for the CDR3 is TGTGCCAGCAACCCTGGGAGCAACCGATGGGATACGCAGTATTTT.

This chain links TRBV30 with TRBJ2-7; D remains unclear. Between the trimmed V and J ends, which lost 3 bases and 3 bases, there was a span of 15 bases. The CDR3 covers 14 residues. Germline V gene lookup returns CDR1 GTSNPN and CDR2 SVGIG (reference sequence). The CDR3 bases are TGTGCCTGGAGCAGACTCCTCAGGAGCTACGAGCAGTACTTC. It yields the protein CAWSRLLRSYEQYF.

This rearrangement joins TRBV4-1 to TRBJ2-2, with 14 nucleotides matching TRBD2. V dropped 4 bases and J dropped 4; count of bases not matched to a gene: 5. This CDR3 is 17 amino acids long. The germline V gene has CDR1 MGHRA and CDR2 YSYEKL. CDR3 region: CASSPGLAGVFTGELFF. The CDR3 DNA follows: TGCGCCAGCAGCCCGGGACTAGCGGGAGTCTTCACCGGGGAGCTGTTTTTT.

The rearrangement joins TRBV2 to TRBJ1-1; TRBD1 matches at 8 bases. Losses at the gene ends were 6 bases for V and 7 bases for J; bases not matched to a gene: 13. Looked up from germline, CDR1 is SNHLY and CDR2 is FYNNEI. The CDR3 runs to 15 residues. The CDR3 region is CASSPVQGELGEAFF. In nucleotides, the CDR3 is TGTGCCAGCAGCCCTGTACAGGGGGAGCTGGGTGAAGCTTTCTTT.